The source of this T cell receptor beta chain is a study of T cells after yellow fever vaccination. TCRdb ran MiXCR on the 5' RACE reads and lists one entry per CDR3 protein. Here the sample spans approximately 600,000 distinct CDR3 sequences, 9% to 15% being singletons. This clonotype has a handful of counts. Source: PBMCs, taken on the day of the yellow fever booster vaccination. The sequence was collected from a man aged 30 to 39 who received the YFV17D yellow fever vaccine.

This CDR3 is CTSSQFSGLAGYNEQFF. The CDR3 coding sequence is TGCACCAGCAGCCAGTTTTCGGGACTAGCGGGTTACAATGAGCAGTTCTTC. The chain recombines TRBV1 with TRBJ2-1; TRBD2 is the table's D call and was not checked against the DNA. TRBV1 is described as a pseudogene. This CDR3 comprises 17 residues.